The source of this T cell receptor (beta chain) is a study of CD8+ T cells in alopecia areata. Whole-study results and caveats: More clonal than normal scalp was lesional scalp, particularly alopecia totalis/universalis.

Extracted from the samples, RNA was reverse transcribed into cDNA to serve as the sequencing template. TCRdb's copy holds only in-frame clones and misses some; the assay was immunoSEQ multiplex PCR. The data contain more than 140,000 clones, about 88% of them singletons. Germline loops: CDR1 SGHAT, CDR2 FQNNGV. V gave up 3 bases and J gave up 9 bases, with 9 bases separating them. The CDR3 is made up of 11 amino acids. Treatment here: oral pan-JAK inhibitor, 5-10 mg twice daily. In regard to this clone: Its antigen remains unknown.

The chain is built from TRBV11-2 and TRBJ2-7; no clear D gene. This receptor was identified in a human donor with alopecia areata. The sample was CD8+ T cells sorted from blood, taken at week 4, from a patient treated with tofacitinib. CDR3 sequence (DNA): TGTGCCAGCAGCTTCGGCATGGGGCAGTACTTC. Its translation is CASSFGMGQYF.